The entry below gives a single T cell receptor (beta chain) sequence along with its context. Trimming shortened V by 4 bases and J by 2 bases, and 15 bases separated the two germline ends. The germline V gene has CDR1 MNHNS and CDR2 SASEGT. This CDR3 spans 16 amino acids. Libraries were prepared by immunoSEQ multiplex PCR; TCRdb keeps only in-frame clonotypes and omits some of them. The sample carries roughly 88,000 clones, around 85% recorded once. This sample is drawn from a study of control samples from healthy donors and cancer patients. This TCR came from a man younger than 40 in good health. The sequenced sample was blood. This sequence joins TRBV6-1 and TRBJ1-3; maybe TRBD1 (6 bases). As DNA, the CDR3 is TGTGCCAGCAGTGGAGCAGGGGCCTTCCCTGGAAACACCATATATTTT. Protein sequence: CASSGAGAFPGNTIYF.